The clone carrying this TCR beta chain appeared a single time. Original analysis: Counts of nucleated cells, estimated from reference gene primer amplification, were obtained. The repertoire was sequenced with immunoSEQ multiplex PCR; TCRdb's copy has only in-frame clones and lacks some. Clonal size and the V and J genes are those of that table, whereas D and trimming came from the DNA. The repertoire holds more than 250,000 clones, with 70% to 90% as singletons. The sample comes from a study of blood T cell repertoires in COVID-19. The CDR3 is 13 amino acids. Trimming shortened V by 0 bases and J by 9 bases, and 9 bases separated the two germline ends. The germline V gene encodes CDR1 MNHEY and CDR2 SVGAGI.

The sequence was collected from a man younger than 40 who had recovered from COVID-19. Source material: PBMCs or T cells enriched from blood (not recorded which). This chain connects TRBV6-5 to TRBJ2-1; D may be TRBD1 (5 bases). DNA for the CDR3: TGTGCCAGCAGTTACTCGATTCAGGGTGAGCAGTTCTTC. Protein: CASSYSIQGEQFF.